Sequencing of this TCR beta chain was carried out in a study of OX40 agonist ivuxolimab in advanced cancers. The CDR3 has 15 residues. Trimming took 2 bases from V and 8 from J; bases not matched to a gene: 7. CDR1 and CDR2 from the germline V gene are SGHRS and YFSETQ. Sequencing was performed with immunoSEQ multiplex PCR; in TCRdb, only in-frame clones are kept and a portion is missing. The sample consists of roughly 24,000 clones, 65% to 85% of them appearing once. The gene calls are TRBV5-1 and TRBJ2-1; 10 bases line up with TRBD2. Source: CD4+ or CD8+ T cells sorted from blood, taken in a trial of the OX40 agonist ivuxolimab. This TCR derives from an adult with an advanced solid tumor such as melanoma, head and neck, liver or kidney cancer. CDR3 nucleotides: TGCGCCAGCAGCTTAAGCGGGAGGGCCTTGGATGAGCAGTTCTTC. Residues: CASSLSGRALDEQFF.